The T cell receptor (beta chain) described here comes from a study of blood T cell repertoires in COVID-19 (dated by TCRdb to 2018 to 2020). In terms of the full investigation: Collaborator samples came from the United States, Italy and Spain and covered acute and convalescent phases of COVID-19. The material from the prospective study consisted of cDNA or gDNA derived from T cells, B-cell-depleted T cells, or PBMCs. Deeply sampled blood TCRbeta repertoires from subjects exposed to, actively infected with, or recovered from COVID-19 were included in the dataset. The repertoires were made available in a free public database intended to serve as a resource for research on the immune response to SARS-CoV-2. The samples were drawn from the first 160 participants of the ongoing ImmuneRACE study and from some 1,300 subjects provided by 6 global collaborators. Nearly every sample came with metadata listing a de-identified subject ID, COVID-19 status, age in years and sex. Where available, HLA class I and class II types were taken from metadata supplied by the sample provider and were not determined by assay-based typing. Summary of the overall study and its limitations: Clinical and demographic metadata were provided uncurated, with the amount varying by source and participant.

Worth noting for this clone: Which antigen it targets is not known. No per-base quality is available; no much larger clone lies one base away.

Each collaborating institution followed its own protocols to collect whole blood in K2EDTA tubes. For TCRbeta analysis, collaborator samples were shipped as frozen whole blood, as isolated PBMCs, or as DNA extracted from either sample type. The immunoSEQ Assay, a bias-controlled multiplex PCR, was used to amplify TCRbeta CDR3 regions from genomic DNA. The authors processed their data as follows. The number of nucleated cells in each sample was estimated by amplification of reference gene primers within the assay. To quantify the absolute abundance of each unique TCRbeta CDR3 rearrangement, sequence reads were collapsed and filtered. For each sample, productive Simpson clonality was calculated as the square root of Simpson's diversity index over productive rearrangements. TCRdb's version of the immuneACCESS table is confined to in-frame rearrangements and falls short of the full clone set. An unresolved V gene accounts for under half of the shortfall where checked; the remainder is of unknown origin. D and trimming come from the DNA, and the V and J calls and clone size come from that table. In this sample the table shows more than 55,000 clones, approximately 80% of which occur a single time. The ten biggest clones cover roughly 6.7% of the sample.

From the germline V gene (reference sequence), CDR1 is SGHNT and CDR2 is YYREEE. The CDR3 starts with the cysteine, ends with the phenylalanine, and has 14 residues. The sequence is cut down to CDR3 DNA, 42 bases in frame from base 1. V loses 2 bases at its end and J loses 5 bases; junction bases beyond the gene matches: 6. The chain is assembled from TRBV5-4 and TRBJ2-5, with 7 central nucleotides matching TRBD1. The TCR sequence derives from a woman in her forties or fifties with active or convalescent COVID-19. The sequenced material came from peripheral blood. The DNA is TGTGCCAGCAGCTTAAGACAGGGCCCGGAGACCCAGTACTTC. Its translation is CASSLRQGPETQYF.